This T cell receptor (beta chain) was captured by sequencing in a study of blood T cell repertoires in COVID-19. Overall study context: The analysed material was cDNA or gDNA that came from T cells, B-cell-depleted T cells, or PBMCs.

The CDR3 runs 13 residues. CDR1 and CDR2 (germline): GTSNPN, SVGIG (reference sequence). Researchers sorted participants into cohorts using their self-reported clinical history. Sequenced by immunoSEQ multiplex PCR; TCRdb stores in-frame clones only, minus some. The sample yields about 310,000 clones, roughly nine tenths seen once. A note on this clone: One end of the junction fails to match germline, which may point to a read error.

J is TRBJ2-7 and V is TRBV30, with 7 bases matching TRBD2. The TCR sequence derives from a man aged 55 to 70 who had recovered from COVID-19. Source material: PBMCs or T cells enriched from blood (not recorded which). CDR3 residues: CAWSASSLGGSFF. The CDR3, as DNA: TGTGCCTGGAGTGCCTCCTCCCTGGGCGGGAGTTTCTTC.